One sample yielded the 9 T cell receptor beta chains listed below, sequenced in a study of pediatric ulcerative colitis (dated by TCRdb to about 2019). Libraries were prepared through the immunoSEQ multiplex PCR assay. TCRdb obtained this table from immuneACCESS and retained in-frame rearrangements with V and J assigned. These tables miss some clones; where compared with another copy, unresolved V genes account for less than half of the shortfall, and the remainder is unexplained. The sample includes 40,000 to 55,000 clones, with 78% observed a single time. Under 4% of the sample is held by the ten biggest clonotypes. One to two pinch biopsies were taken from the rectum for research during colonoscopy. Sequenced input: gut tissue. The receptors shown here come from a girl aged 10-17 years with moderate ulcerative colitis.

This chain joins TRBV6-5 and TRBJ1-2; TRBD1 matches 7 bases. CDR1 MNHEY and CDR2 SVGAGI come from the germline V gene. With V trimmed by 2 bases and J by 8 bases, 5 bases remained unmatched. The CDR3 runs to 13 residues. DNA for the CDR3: TGTGCCAGCAGTTACGAGGACAGGAGCGGCTACACCTTC. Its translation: CASSYEDRSGYTF.

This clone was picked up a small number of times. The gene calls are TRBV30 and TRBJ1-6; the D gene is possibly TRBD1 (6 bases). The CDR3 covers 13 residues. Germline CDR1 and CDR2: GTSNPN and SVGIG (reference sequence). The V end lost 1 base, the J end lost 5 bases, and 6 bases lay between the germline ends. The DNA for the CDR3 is TGTGCCTGGAGTGGGGGGCATAATTCACCCCTCCACTTT. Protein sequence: CAWSGGHNSPLHF.

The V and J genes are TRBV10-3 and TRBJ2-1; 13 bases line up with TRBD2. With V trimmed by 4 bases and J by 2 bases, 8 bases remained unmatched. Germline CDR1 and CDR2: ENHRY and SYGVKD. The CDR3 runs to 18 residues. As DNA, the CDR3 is TGTGCCATCAGTGGTGCCGGGACTAGCGGGAATGCCTACAATGAGCAGTTCTTC. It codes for CAISGAGTSGNAYNEQFF.

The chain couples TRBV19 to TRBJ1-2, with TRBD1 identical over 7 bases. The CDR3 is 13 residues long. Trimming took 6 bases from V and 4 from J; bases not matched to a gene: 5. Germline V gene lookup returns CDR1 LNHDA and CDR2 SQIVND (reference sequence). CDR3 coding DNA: TGTGCCAGTAGCAGCCAGGGGGGCTATGGCTACACCTTC. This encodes CASSSQGGYGYTF.

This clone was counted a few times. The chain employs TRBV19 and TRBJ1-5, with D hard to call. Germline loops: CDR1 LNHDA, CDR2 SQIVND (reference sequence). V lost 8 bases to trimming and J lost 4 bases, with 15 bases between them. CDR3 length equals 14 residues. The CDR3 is CASRIVGENQPQHF. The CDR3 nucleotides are TGTGCCAGTCGAATCGTTGGGGAAAATCAGCCCCAGCATTTT. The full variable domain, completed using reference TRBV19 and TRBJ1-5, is DGGITQSPKYLFRKEGQNVTLSCEQNLNHDAMYWYRQDPGQGLRLIYYSQIVNDFQKGDIAEGYSVSREKKESFPLTVTSAQKNPTAFYLCASRIVGENQPQHFGDGTRLSIL.

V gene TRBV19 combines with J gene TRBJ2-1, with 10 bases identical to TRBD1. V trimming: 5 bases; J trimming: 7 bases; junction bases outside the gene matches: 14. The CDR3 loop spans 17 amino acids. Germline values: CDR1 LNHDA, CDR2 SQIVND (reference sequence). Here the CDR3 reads CASSSLYRDRGWNEQFF. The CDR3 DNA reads TGTGCCAGTAGTTCCCTATACCGGGACAGGGGTTGGAATGAGCAGTTCTTC.

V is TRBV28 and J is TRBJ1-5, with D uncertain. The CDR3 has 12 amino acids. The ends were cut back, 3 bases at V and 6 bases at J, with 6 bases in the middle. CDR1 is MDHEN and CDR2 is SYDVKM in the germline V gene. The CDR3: CASSLLLQPQHF. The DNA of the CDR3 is TGTGCCAGCAGTTTGCTCCTTCAGCCCCAGCATTTT.

The DNA for the CDR3 is TGTGCCAGCAGCCGACCCGCCCTGACATTTAGCAATCAGCCCCAGCATTTT. It translates to CASSRPALTFSNQPQHF. V gene TRBV28 combines with J gene TRBJ1-5, with unresolved D. The CDR3 covers 17 residues. V was trimmed by 6 bases and J by 0 bases, leaving 18 bases between them. The V gene's germline CDR1 is MDHEN and CDR2 SYDVKM.

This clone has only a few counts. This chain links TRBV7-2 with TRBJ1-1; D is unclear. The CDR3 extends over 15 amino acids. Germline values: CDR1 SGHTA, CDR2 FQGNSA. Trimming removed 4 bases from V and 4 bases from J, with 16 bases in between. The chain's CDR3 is CASSSRSGRFTEAFF. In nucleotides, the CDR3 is TGTGCCAGCAGCTCCCGCAGTGGGCGGTTCACTGAAGCTTTCTTT. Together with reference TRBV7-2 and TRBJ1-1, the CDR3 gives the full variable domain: GAGVSQSPSNKVTEKGKDVELRCDPISGHTALYWYRQSLGQGLEFLIYFQGNSAPDKSGLPSDRFSAERTGGSVSTLTIQRTQQEDSAVYLCASSSRSGRFTEAFFGQGTRLTVV.